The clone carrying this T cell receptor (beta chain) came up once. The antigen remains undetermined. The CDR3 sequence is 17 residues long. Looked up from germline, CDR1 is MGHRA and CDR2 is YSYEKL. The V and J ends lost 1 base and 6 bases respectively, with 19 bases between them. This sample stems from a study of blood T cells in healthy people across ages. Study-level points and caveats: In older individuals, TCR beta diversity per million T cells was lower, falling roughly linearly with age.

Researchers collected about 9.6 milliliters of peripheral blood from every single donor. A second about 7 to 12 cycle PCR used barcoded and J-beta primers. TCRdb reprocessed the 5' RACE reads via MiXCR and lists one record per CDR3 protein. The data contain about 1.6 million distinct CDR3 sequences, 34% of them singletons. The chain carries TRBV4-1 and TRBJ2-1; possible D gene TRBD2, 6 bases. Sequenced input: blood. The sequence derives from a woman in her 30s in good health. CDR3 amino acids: CASSQGNYRDSVNEQFF. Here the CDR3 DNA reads TGCGCCAGCAGCCAAGGGAATTACCGGGACTCAGTCAATGAGCAGTTCTTC.